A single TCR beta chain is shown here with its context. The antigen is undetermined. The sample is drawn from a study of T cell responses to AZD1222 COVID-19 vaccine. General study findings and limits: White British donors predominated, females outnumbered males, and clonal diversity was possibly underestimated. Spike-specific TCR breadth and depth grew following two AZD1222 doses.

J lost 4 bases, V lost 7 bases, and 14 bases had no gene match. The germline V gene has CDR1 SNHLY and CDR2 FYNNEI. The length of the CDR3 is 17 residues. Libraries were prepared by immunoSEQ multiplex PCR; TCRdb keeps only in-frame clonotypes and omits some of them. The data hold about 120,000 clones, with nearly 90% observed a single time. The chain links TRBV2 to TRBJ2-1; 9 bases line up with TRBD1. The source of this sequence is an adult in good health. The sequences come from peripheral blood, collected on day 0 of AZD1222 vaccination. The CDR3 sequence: CASTLGTGTPPYNEQFF. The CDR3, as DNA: TGTGCCAGCACGCTCGGGACAGGGACCCCACCGTACAATGAGCAGTTCTTC.